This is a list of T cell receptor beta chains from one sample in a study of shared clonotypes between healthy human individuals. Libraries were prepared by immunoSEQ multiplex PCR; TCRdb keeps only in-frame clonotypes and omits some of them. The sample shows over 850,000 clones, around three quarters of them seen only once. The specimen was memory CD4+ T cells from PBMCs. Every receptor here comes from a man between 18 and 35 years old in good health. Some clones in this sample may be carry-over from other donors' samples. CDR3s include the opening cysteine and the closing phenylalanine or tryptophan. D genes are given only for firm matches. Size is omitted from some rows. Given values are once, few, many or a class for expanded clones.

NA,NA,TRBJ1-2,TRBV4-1,TGCGCCAGCAGCCAGCCCACAAGCCGTAACTATGGCTACACCTTC,CASSQPTSRNYGYTF
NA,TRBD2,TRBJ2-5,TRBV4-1,TGCGCCAGCAGCCAAGGGCGGGAGGGCCTACATAGCGAGACCCAGTACTTC,CASSQGREGLHSETQYF
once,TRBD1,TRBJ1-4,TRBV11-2,TGTGCCAGCAGAGAACAGCAGGGGGTACGGGAAAAACTGTTTTTT,CASREQQGVREKLFF
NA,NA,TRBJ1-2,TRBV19,TGTGCCAGTAGTATGTTGGGACGCTCCTATGGCTACACCTTC,CASSMLGRSYGYTF
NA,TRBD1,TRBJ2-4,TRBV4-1,TGCGCCAGCAGCCAAGATAAAGGACAGGTAAAACTAGCCAAAAACATTCAGTACTTC,CASSQDKGQVKLAKNIQYF
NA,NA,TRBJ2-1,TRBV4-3,TGCGCCAGCAGCCAAGAGCGGCGGAATGAGCAGTTCTTC,CASSQERRNEQFF
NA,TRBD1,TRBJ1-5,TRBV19,TGTGCCAGTAGTACTTCAGGGGGCAGGCAGCCCCAGCATTTT,CASSTSGGRQPQHF
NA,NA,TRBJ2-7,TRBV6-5,TGTGCCAGCAGTTACTCCCCGGCGAAGTCCTACGAGCAGTACTTC,CASSYSPAKSYEQYF
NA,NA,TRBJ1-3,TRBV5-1,TGCGCCAGCAGCTTTTCAACAGGTAGAGGTGGAAACACCATATATTTT,CASSFSTGRGGNTIYF
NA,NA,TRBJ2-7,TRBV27,TGTGCCAGCAGCCCCAGGGGACGTGGCCCCTACGAGCAGTACTTC,CASSPRGRGPYEQYF
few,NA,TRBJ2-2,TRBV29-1,TGCAGCGTTGAAGATCGAGCCGGGGAGCTGTTTTTT,CSVEDRAGELFF
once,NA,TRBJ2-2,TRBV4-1,TGCGCCAGCACCCAATTTAGCCAGCCCACCGGGGAGCTGTTTTTT,CASTQFSQPTGELFF
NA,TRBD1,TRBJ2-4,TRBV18,TGTGCCAGCTCACCACATAGCCCGGGACAGGGGGACATTCAGTACTTC,CASSPHSPGQGDIQYF
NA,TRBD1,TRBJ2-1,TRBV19,TGTGCCAGTAGTTCCTTACAGGGGAGCTACAATGAGCAGTTCTTC,CASSSLQGSYNEQFF
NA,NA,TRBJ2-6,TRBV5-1,TGCGCCAGCAGCTTGGGTCGCTCTGGGGCCAACGTCCTGACTTTC,CASSLGRSGANVLTF
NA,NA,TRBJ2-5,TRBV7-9,TGTGCCAGCAGCTCCCGGTCCTTTTCGTACCAAGAGACCCAGTACTTC,CASSSRSFSYQETQYF
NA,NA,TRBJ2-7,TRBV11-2,TGTGCCAGCAGCCCCTTTGGGGCTGTGTCCTACGAGCAGTACTTC,CASSPFGAVSYEQYF
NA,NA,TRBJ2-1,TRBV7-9,TGTGCCAGCAGCCGAGGAGGACGGGAGAGCTCCTACAATGAGCAGTTCTTC,CASSRGGRESSYNEQFF
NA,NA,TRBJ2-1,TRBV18,TGTGCCAGCTCACCTCGGAGGGCTAGTTACAATGAGCAGTTCTTC,CASSPRRASYNEQFF
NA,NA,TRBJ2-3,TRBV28,TGTGCCAGCAGTCCCGGCCTGGACACAGATACGCAGTATTTT,CASSPGLDTDTQYF
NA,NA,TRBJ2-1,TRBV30,TGTGCCTGGGGGCCTTACAATGAGCAGTTCTTC,CAWGPYNEQFF
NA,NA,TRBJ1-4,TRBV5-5,TGTGCCAGCAGCTTAGTAGCAACTAATGAAAAACTGTTTTTT,CASSLVATNEKLFF
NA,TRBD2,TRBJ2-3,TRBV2,TGTGCCAGCGGGCGGCCGGGACTAGCGGGAGATACGCAGTATTTT,CASGRPGLAGDTQYF
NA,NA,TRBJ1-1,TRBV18,TGTGCCAGCTCACCGTATACCGGGACACCGATTACTGAAGCTTTCTTT,CASSPYTGTPITEAFF
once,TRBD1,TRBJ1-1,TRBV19,TGTGCCAGTAGTTCAAGGACAGGGAGCACTGAAGCTTTCTTT,CASSSRTGSTEAFF
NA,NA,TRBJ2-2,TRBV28,TGTGCCAGCGGGCAGGGGGGCACCGGGGAGCTGTTTTTT,CASGQGGTGELFF
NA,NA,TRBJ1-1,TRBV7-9,TGTGCCAGCAGCAGTTTTCAGGGAGACACTGAAGCTTTCTTT,CASSSFQGDTEAFF
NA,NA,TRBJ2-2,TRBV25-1,TGTGCCAGCATGCCACAGGGTCGGACCGGGGAGCTGTTTTTT,CASMPQGRTGELFF
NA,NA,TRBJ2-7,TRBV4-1,TGCGCCAGCAGCCTTGGGACCGGCCTCAGCTCCTACGAGCAGTACTTC,CASSLGTGLSSYEQYF
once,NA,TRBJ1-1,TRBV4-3,TGCGCCAGCAGCCAAGATGTAGCAGGGCGGGTGAACACTGAAGCTTTCTTT,CASSQDVAGRVNTEAFF
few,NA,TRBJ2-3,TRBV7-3,TGTGCCAGCAGCTTGTTTGGGTGGGCAGATACGCAGTATTTT,CASSLFGWADTQYF
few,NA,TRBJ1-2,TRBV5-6,TGTGCCAGCAGCTTGCTCGCGGCAGGGCCTGGCTACACCTTC,CASSLLAAGPGYTF
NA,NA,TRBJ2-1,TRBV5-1,TGCGCCAGCAGCTTCGGGGGATTCAATGAGCAGTTCTTC,CASSFGGFNEQFF
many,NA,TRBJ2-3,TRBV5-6,TGTGCCAGCAGCACTCCTACAGCGAGCACAGATACGCAGTATTTT,CASSTPTASTDTQYF
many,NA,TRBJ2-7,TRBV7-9,TGTGCCAGCAGCTCATCAGAGCGTACCTCCTACGAGCAGTACTTC,CASSSSERTSYEQYF
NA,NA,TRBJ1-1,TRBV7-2,TGTGCCAGCAGCTGGACCAGGGCGGGGGGCACTGAAGCTTTCTTT,CASSWTRAGGTEAFF
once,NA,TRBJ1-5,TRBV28,TGTGCCAGCCGGAGAGGAACAAATCCAACCCAGCATTTT,CASRRGTNPTQHF
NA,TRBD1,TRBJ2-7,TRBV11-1,TGTGCCAGCAGCTCCTCGGACAGGGACTTAAGCTCCTACGAGCAGTACTTC,CASSSSDRDLSSYEQYF
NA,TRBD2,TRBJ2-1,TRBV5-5,TGTGCCACCAACAGCGGGAGGTCCTACAATGAGCAGTTCTTC,CATNSGRSYNEQFF
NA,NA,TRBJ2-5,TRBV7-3,TGTGCCAGCAGCCTAAGACTAGATGGGACCCAGTACTTC,CASSLRLDGTQYF
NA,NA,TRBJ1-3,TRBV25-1,TGTGCCAGCAGTCGGGGCACCTCTGGAAACACCATATATTTT,CASSRGTSGNTIYF
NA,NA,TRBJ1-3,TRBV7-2,TGTGCCAGCAGCTTAGTAGGACCCGCCGGAAACACCATATATTTT,CASSLVGPAGNTIYF
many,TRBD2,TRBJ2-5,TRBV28,TGTGCCAGCAGTATCCCGGGGGGGCAACGGACCCAGTACTTC,CASSIPGGQRTQYF
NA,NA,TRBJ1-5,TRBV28,TGTGCCAGCGGCGGGTCGGCTAGCAATCAGCCCCAGCATTTT,CASGGSASNQPQHF
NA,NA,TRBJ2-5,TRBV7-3,TGTGCCAGCAGCCCCAATGGCCAGGGCAGCGAGACCCAGTACTTC,CASSPNGQGSETQYF
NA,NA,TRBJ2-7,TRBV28,TGTGCCAGCAGTTTAACCCCTGCCTACGAGCAGTACTTC,CASSLTPAYEQYF
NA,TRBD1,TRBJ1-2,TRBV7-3,TGTGCCAGCAGCTCCGGGACAGGCGATGGCTACACCTTC,CASSSGTGDGYTF